A single sample gave rise to the 9 T cell receptor beta chains below, sequenced in a study of T cell responses to AZD1222 COVID-19 vaccine. Here immunoSEQ multiplex PCR was the method, and the copy in TCRdb shows in-frame clones only, minus some. The table includes about 170,000 clones, roughly 92% detected once. The specimen was peripheral blood, collected on day 0 of AZD1222 vaccination. The receptors were sampled from an adult in good health.

This clone was observed a single time. J is TRBJ1-3 and V is TRBV6-5, with D unresolved. The germline V gene encodes CDR1 MNHEY and CDR2 SVGAGI. The CDR3 consists of 13 residues. Trimming took off 5 bases at V and 8 bases at J, with 13 bases between the two ends. CDR3 residues: CASSMELGYTIYF. CDR3 coding DNA: TGTGCCAGCAGTATGGAATTAGGGTACACCATATATTTT.

This chain connects TRBV6-5 to TRBJ2-7; D possibly corresponds to TRBD2 (6 bases). V lost 6 bases, J lost 2 bases, and 8 bases lay in between. The germline CDR1 and CDR2 sequences are MNHEY and SVGAGI. CDR3 size: 12 residues. Here the CDR3 DNA reads TGTGCCAGCAGCCGGGGGACCTACGAGCAGTACTTC. As protein: CASSRGTYEQYF.

This clone appeared once. This rearrangement joins TRBV5-1 to TRBJ2-5, with 7 bases lining up with TRBD2. The CDR3 is made up of 15 amino acids. V lost 0 bases and J lost 5; bases outside the gene matches: 7. In germline, CDR1 is SGHRS, CDR2 YFSETQ. The CDR3: CASSLARGSVETQYF. In nucleotides, the CDR3 is TGCGCCAGCAGCTTGGCTCGCGGGAGTGTCGAGACCCAGTACTTC.

Concerning this clone: Because the CDR3 is missing its conserved closing phenylalanine or tryptophan, this is likely a read error. It is unclear where the CDR3 begins or ends on the DNA, so no DNA is shown, and the CDR3 is as TCRdb lists it. The chain has TRBV1 and TRBJ2-7. TRBV1 is shown as a pseudogene. The CDR3 length equals 10 residues, ends included. The CDR3 here is CTSSQAGALA.

In its sample, this clone was seen once. V usage is TRBV10-3 and J usage is TRBJ2-1, with D perhaps TRBD2 (6 bases). The CDR3 length is 13 residues. The V and J ends lost 10 bases and 10 bases respectively, with 20 bases between them. Germline CDR1 is ENHRY and CDR2 is SYGVKD. Here the CDR3 DNA reads TGTGCCACCGGCGAGGGAGGAACCCCCGAGCAGTTCTTC. This codes for CATGEGGTPEQFF.

The chain uses TRBV7-3 and TRBJ2-3, with a tentative D call TRBD1 (6 bases). CDR1 SGHTA and CDR2 FQGTGA come from the germline V gene. The CDR3 loop spans 16 amino acids. Trimming removed 4 bases at V and 3 bases at J, with 17 bases between. In nucleotides, the CDR3 is TGTGCCAGCAGCTCACTAGGGGGAGTGTGGACAGATACGCAGTATTTT. It translates to CASSSLGGVWTDTQYF. The variable domain in full, completed from reference TRBV7-3 and TRBJ2-3, reads GAGVSQTPSNKVTEKGKYVELRCDPISGHTALYWYRQSLGQGPEFLIYFQGTGAADDSGLPNDRFFAVRPEGSVSTLKIQRTERGDSAVYLCASSSLGGVWTDTQYFGPGTRLTVL.

V is TRBV14 and J is TRBJ2-2; D perhaps matches TRBD1 (5 bases). The CDR3 has 15 amino acids. V lost 3 bases and J lost 1, with 9 bases in between. In germline, CDR1 is SGHDN, CDR2 FVKESK. The CDR3 sequence is CASSHRQKNTGELFF. In DNA form, the CDR3 reads TGTGCCAGCAGCCACCGACAGAAGAACACCGGGGAGCTGTTTTTT.

The chain carries TRBV19 and TRBJ1-6; 7 bases fit TRBD1. Germline V CDR1 and CDR2: LNHDA, SQIVND (reference sequence). CDR3 length: 16 amino acids. The ends lost 4 bases at V and 2 bases at J; junction bases unmatched: 5. DNA of the CDR3: TGTGCCAGTAGTAAGGGGGCGCAGGCCTATAATTCACCCCTCCACTTT. Residues: CASSKGAQAYNSPLHF.

The CDR3 spells CASSVGGYSYEQYF. The CDR3 bases are TGTGCCAGCAGCGTAGGGGGGTACTCCTACGAGCAGTACTTC. The chain is built from TRBV9 and TRBJ2-7, with D perhaps assigned TRBD1 or TRBD2 (5 bases each). Per the germline V gene, CDR1 is SGDLS and CDR2 is YYNGEE. The CDR3 contains 14 residues. V was clipped by 0 bases and J by 0 bases, with 7 bases between them.